The sequence of this T cell receptor (beta chain) was determined in a study of shared clonotypes between healthy human individuals. Across the whole study: A couple of women and a few men aged 18 to 49 made up the donors.

Assay used: immunoSEQ multiplex PCR; TCRdb lists only in-frame clones, some missing. The table lists approximately 320,000 clones, under 80% of them singletons. Germline V lookup: CDR1 SQVTM, CDR2 ANQGSEA. The CDR3 extends over 15 amino acids. The V end lost 5 bases, the J end lost 0 bases, and 17 bases lay between the germline ends. The specimen was memory CD4+ T cells sorted from blood. Noted subset: CD45RA-negative fraction. The source of this sequence is a man aged 30-40 years in good health. This sequence joins TRBV29-1 and TRBJ2-7, with a tentative D call TRBD2 (6 bases). In nucleotides, the CDR3 is TGCAGCGTTCCTATCGTAGCGCGGGGCTCCTACGAGCAGTACTTC. It translates to CSVPIVARGSYEQYF.